The 22 T cell receptor beta chains below come from one sample, sequenced in a study of hypomethylating agent response in myelodysplastic syndrome. Method: immunoSEQ multiplex PCR; TCRdb's copy keeps in-frame clones and lacks some. The sample lists about 3,200 clones, almost 85% occurring once. This material consisted of bone marrow, taken before or after starting hypomethylating agent treatment for myelodysplastic syndrome (not recorded which). Receptors originate from a human donor with myelodysplastic syndrome.

This rearrangement joins TRBV11-1 to TRBJ2-1; D is perhaps TRBD1 (5 bases). Germline values: CDR1 SGHAT, CDR2 FQDESV (reference sequence). With 6 bases removed from V and 9 bases from J, the gap between germline ends came to 12 bases. The CDR3 totals 12 residues. CDR3 amino acids: CASSDGGAEQFF. In nucleotides, the CDR3 is TGTGCCAGCAGTGATGGTGGGGCTGAGCAGTTCTTC.

This chain links TRBV7-3 with TRBJ2-5, with a possible D match to TRBD1 (6 bases). There are 13 residues in the CDR3. CDR1 is SGHTA and CDR2 is FQGTGA in the germline V gene. Deletions cut 5 bases from V and 4 bases from J, with 11 bases between. CDR3 sequence: CASSRQGLETQYF. CDR3 sequence (DNA): TGTGCCAGCAGCCGGCAGGGGTTAGAGACCCAGTACTTC.

This chain connects TRBV18 to TRBJ1-1, with a tentative D call TRBD1 (5 bases). Trimming took 2 bases from V and 4 from J, leaving 8 bases between them. The germline CDR1 and CDR2 sequences are KGHSH and LQKENI. The CDR3 spans 13 residues. The CDR3 sequence is CASSPVGGTEAFF. Written as DNA, the CDR3 is TGTGCCAGCTCACCAGTGGGGGGCACTGAAGCTTTCTTT.

V and J are TRBV5-1 and TRBJ2-3; either TRBD1 or TRBD2 may fit D (6 bases each). In germline, CDR1 is SGHRS, CDR2 YFSETQ. Trimming pared 9 bases from V and 4 bases from J, leaving 21 bases between. CDR3 length: 15 residues. The CDR3 is CAIHRAGPTPDTQYF. The CDR3, as DNA: TGCGCCATCCACAGGGCGGGACCCACTCCAGATACGCAGTATTTT.

The chain combines TRBV2 with TRBJ2-3, with D hard to call. Trimming took 4 bases from V and 5 from J, leaving 4 bases between them. CDR1 SNHLY and CDR2 FYNNEI come from the germline V gene. CDR3 size: 11 residues. The CDR3 coding sequence is TGTGCCAGCAGTGGGAGAGATACGCAGTATTTT. Translated: CASSGRDTQYF.

J is TRBJ2-2 and V is TRBV27; 8 positions agree with TRBD1. The CDR3 covers 15 residues. The J segment lost 8 bases and the V segment lost 5 bases, leaving 10 bases of the junction unmatched. CDR1 is MNHEY and CDR2 is SMNVEV in the germline V gene (reference sequence). The CDR3 nucleotides are TGTGCCAGCAGTCCCTGGACAGGGTTATCGGGGGAGCTGTTTTTT. Its translation: CASSPWTGLSGELFF.

The DNA for the CDR3 is TGCGCCAGCAGCCAAGAGCAGGGGGCTCGCGATGAGCAGTTCTTC. Protein sequence: CASSQEQGARDEQFF. V gene TRBV4-1 combines with J gene TRBJ2-1, with 8 bases lining up with TRBD1. This CDR3 region has 15 residues. Trimming at V came to 0 bases and at J to 8 bases, leaving 6 bases not matched to a gene. The V gene's germline CDR1 is MGHRA and CDR2 YSYEKL.

The chain has TRBV2 and TRBJ2-2; 8 nucleotides align to TRBD1. The germline CDR1 and CDR2 sequences are SNHLY and FYNNEI. The length of the CDR3 is 15 residues. J lost 6 bases, V lost 6 bases, and 9 bases had no gene match. The DNA for the CDR3 is TGTGCCAGCAGGTCTGACAGGGGAGTAGCCGGGGAGCTGTTTTTT. This translates into CASRSDRGVAGELFF.

V and J are TRBV6-1 and TRBJ1-1; D remains unclear. Germline V gene lookup returns CDR1 MNHNS and CDR2 SASEGT. This CDR3 has 11 residues. V was shortened by 8 bases and J by 5 bases, with 9 bases between the two germline ends. The CDR3 spells CASCARTEAFF. In DNA form, the CDR3 reads TGTGCCAGCTGTGCGCGGACTGAAGCTTTCTTT.

This rearrangement joins TRBV5-1 to TRBJ1-1; TRBD1 is a possible D gene (6 bases). This CDR3 contains 14 residues. Germline CDR1 and CDR2: SGHRS and YFSETQ. The ends were cut back, 0 bases at V and 4 bases at J, with 10 bases in the middle. CDR3: CASSLVLGGTEAFF. The CDR3 bases are TGCGCCAGCAGCTTGGTCCTAGGGGGCACTGAAGCTTTCTTT.

CDR3 amino acids: CASGPVGEPRGEQYF. The CDR3 DNA reads as TGTGCCAGTGGTCCGGTCGGTGAGCCGCGGGGCGAGCAGTACTTC. V is TRBV19 and J is TRBJ2-5; possible D gene TRBD2, 6 bases. The assigned J gene may be wrong: the sequence end matches TRBJ2-7 better. Per the germline V gene, CDR1 is LNHDA and CDR2 is SQIVND (reference sequence). The CDR3 runs 15 residues.

The V call is TRBV5-4, the J call TRBJ2-7; tentative D call: TRBD2 (6 bases). This CDR3 region has 13 residues. Germline values: CDR1 SGHNT, CDR2 YYREEE (reference sequence). The germline V and J ends were trimmed by 6 bases and 9 bases, with 19 bases remaining between them. CDR3 region: CASTARGTGGQYF. CDR3 nucleotide sequence: TGTGCCAGCACCGCGCGGGGCACTGGAGGGCAGTACTTC.

The rearrangement joins TRBV19 to TRBJ2-5; D gene uncertain. V was shortened by 2 bases and J by 3 bases, with 10 bases between the two germline ends. Germline V gene data show CDR1 as LNHDA and CDR2 as SQIVND (reference sequence). There are 14 residues in the CDR3. The CDR3 is CASSISPGKETQYF. In nucleotides, the CDR3 is TGTGCCAGTAGTATATCTCCGGGTAAAGAGACCCAGTACTTC.

J is TRBJ2-3 and V is TRBV11-1; tentatively, D is TRBD1 (6 bases). V lost 5 bases and J 5 bases, leaving 17 bases between the germline ends. The CDR3 is 15 residues long. Germline-derived CDR1 and CDR2 are SGHAT and FQDESV (reference sequence). The CDR3 loop is CASSPRQALRDTQYF. Here the CDR3 DNA reads TGTGCCAGCAGCCCCCGACAGGCGCTCCGAGATACGCAGTATTTT.

The J gene is TRBJ1-3, the V gene TRBV19, with 7 bases aligning to TRBD1. Germline V gene data show CDR1 as LNHDA and CDR2 as SQIVND (reference sequence). The CDR3 is 16 amino acids. Trimming at V came to 5 bases and at J to 1 base, leaving 8 bases not matched to a gene. The CDR3 sequence is CASSVDRVSSGNTIYF. Written as DNA, the CDR3 is TGTGCCAGTAGTGTCGACAGGGTTTCTTCTGGAAACACCATATATTTT. The whole variable domain, remainder taken from reference TRBV19 and TRBJ1-3, is DGGITQSPKYLFRKEGQNVTLSCEQNLNHDAMYWYRQDPGQGLRLIYYSQIVNDFQKGDIAEGYSVSREKKESFPLTVTSAQKNPTAFYLCASSVDRVSSGNTIYFGEGSWLTVV.

This clone has a single count. V and J are TRBV4-2 and TRBJ2-1; a possible D gene is TRBD2 (5 bases). In germline, CDR1 is LGHNA, CDR2 YNFKEQ. The CDR3 totals 18 residues. Trimming left V 0 bases short and J 5 bases short, with 20 bases between. The CDR3 nucleotides are TGTGCCAGCAGCCAAGATGGACTGACGCCGAATCCGAACAATGAGCAGTTCTTC. Its protein product is CASSQDGLTPNPNNEQFF.

This rearrangement joins TRBV7-2 to TRBJ1-2; D might be TRBD1 (6 bases). The CDR3 length is 16 residues. The germline gives CDR1 SGHTA, CDR2 FQGNSA. The ends were cut back, 7 bases at V and 4 bases at J, with 22 bases in the middle. The CDR3 sequence is CASTLEVAGDLYGYTF. CDR3 DNA sequence: TGTGCCAGCACCCTAGAGGTGGCAGGGGACCTCTATGGCTACACCTTC.

The table lists this clone with a few counts. The chain is built from TRBV7-2 and TRBJ2-7, with D tentatively TRBD1 or TRBD2 (7 bases each). The CDR3 sequence is 16 residues long. With 5 bases removed from V and 6 bases from J, the gap between germline ends came to 23 bases. The germline V gene has CDR1 SGHTA and CDR2 FQGNSA. CDR3 DNA: TGTGCCAGCAGCCTAGGGGGGGGCTCGACAGGGCCCGAGCAGTACTTC. It translates to CASSLGGGSTGPEQYF.

The genes are TRBV27 and TRBJ1-6; TRBD1 might be the D (5 bases). The CDR3 extends over 16 amino acids. The V end was cut by 5 bases, the J end by 3 bases, with 14 bases between. In germline, CDR1 is MNHEY, CDR2 SMNVEV (reference sequence). The CDR3 loop reads CASSPSGGGYNSPLHF. Here the CDR3 DNA reads TGTGCCAGCAGTCCCTCTGGGGGGGGCTATAATTCACCCCTCCACTTT.

In this sample, this clone turned up once. V and J are TRBV5-4 and TRBJ2-5; possible D gene TRBD1, 6 bases. V shed 3 bases and J shed 5 bases, with 20 bases lying between them. The germline gives CDR1 SGHNT, CDR2 YYREEE (reference sequence). The CDR3 is made up of 16 amino acids. CDR3 region: CASSSGTKGPSETQYF. The CDR3 nucleotides read TGTGCCAGCAGCTCCGGGACAAAGGGCCCATCGGAGACCCAGTACTTC.

This clone was seen a handful of times. The chain recombines TRBV7-9 with TRBJ2-7, with D unclear. V dropped 3 bases and J dropped 4 bases, with 7 bases sitting between them. Germline CDR1 reads SEHNR; CDR2 reads FQNEAQ (reference sequence). The CDR3 has 12 residues. CDR3 sequence reads: CASSLLLYEQYF. The CDR3, as DNA: TGTGCCAGCAGCTTGCTCCTATACGAGCAGTACTTC.

V and J are TRBV5-6 and TRBJ2-4; D might be TRBD1 (5 bases). The V end lost 4 bases, the J end lost 6 bases, and 17 bases lay between the germline ends. CDR3 size: 15 residues. Germline CDR1 and CDR2: SGHDT and YYEEEE. CDR3 in amino acids: CASSGNGAPRNIQYF. CDR3 coding DNA: TGTGCCAGCAGCGGAAATGGGGCTCCCCGAAACATTCAGTACTTC.